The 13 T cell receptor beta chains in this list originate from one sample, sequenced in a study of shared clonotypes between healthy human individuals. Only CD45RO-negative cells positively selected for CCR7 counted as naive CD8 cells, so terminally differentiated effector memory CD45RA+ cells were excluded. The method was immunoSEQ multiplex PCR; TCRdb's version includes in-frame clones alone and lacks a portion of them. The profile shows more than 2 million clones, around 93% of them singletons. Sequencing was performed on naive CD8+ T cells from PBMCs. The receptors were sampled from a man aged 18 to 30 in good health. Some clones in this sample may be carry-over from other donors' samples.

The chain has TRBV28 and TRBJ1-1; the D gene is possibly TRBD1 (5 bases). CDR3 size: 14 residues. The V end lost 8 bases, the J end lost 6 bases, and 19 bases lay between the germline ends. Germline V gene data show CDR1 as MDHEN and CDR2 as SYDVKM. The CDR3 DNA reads TGTGCCAGCCGGGAGACAGATGGTAGCTCTGAAGCTTTCTTT. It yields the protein CASRETDGSSEAFF.

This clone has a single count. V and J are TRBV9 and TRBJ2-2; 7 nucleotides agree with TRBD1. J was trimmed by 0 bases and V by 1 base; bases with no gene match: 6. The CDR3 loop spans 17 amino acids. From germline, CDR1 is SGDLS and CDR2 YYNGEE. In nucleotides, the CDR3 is TGTGCCAGCAGCGTACCCACAGGGGCGCCGAACACCGGGGAGCTGTTTTTT. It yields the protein CASSVPTGAPNTGELFF.

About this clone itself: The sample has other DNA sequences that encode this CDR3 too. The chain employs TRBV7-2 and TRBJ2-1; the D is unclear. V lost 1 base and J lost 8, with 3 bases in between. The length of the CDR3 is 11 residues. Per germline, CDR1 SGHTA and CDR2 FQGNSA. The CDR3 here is CASSLGHEQFF. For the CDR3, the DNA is TGTGCCAGCAGCTTAGGACATGAGCAGTTCTTC.

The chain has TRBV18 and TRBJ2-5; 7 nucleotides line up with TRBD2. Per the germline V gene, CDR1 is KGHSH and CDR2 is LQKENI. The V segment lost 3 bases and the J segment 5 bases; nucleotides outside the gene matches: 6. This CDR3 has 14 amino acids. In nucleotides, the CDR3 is TGTGCCAGCTCACCGACGGGGGAGGGGGAGACCCAGTACTTC. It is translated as CASSPTGEGETQYF.

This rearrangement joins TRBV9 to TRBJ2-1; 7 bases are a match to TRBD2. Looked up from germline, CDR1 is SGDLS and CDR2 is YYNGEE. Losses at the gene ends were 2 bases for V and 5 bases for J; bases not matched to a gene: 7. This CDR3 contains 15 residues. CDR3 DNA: TGTGCCAGCAGCGTCATTGGCGGGAGCGACAATGAGCAGTTCTTC. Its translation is CASSVIGGSDNEQFF.

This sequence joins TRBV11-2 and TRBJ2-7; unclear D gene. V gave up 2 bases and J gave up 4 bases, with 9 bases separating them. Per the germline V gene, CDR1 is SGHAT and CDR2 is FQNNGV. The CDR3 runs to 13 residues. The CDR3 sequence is CASSLIDAYEQYF. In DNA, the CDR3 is TGTGCCAGCAGCTTAATTGACGCGTACGAGCAGTACTTC.

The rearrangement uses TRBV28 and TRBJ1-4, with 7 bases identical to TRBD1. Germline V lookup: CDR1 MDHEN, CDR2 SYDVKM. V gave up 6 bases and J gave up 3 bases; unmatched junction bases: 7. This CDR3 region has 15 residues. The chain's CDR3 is CASRPTGASNEKLFF. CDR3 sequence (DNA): TGTGCCAGCAGACCCACAGGGGCCTCTAATGAAAAACTGTTTTTT.

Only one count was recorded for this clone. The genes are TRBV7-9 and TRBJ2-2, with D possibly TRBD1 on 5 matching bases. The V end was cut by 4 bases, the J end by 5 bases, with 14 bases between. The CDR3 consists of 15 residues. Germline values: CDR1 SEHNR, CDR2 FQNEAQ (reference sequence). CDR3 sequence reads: CASSSRRAGTGELFF. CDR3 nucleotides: TGTGCCAGCAGCTCGCGCAGGGCCGGGACCGGGGAGCTGTTTTTT. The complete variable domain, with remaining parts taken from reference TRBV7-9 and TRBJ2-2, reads DTGVSQNPRHKITKRGQNVTFRCDPISEHNRLYWYRQTLGQGPEFLTYFQNEAQLEKSRLLSDRFSAERPKGSFSTLEIQRTEQGDSAMYLCASSSRRAGTGELFFGEGSRLTVL.

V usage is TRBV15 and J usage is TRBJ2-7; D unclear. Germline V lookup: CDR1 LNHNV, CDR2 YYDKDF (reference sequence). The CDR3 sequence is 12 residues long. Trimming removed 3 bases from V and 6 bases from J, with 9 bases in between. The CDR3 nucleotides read TGTGCCACCAGCAGGGCTCATACCGAGCAGTACTTC. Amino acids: CATSRAHTEQYF.

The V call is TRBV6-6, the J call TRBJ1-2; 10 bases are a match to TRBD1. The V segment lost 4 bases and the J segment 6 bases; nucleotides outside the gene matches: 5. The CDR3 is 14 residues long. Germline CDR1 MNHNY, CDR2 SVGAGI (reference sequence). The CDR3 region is CASSSRQGANGYTF. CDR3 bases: TGTGCCAGCAGTTCCCGACAGGGGGCGAATGGCTACACCTTC.

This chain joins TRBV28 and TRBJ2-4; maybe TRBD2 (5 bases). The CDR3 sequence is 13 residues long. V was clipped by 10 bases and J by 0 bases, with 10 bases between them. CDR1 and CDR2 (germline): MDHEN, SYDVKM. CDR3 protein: CAIATIAKNIQYF. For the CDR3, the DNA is TGTGCCATCGCGACTATAGCCAAAAACATTCAGTACTTC.

The CDR3: CASTPGGLLDYGYTF. The CDR3 DNA sequence: TGTGCCAGCACCCCGGGCGGCCTTCTCGACTATGGCTACACCTTC. V usage is TRBV6-5 and J usage is TRBJ1-2; D gene uncertain. The germline CDR1 and CDR2 sequences are MNHEY and SVGAGI. The CDR3 contains 15 residues. Trimming removed 7 bases from V and 3 bases from J, with 18 bases in between.

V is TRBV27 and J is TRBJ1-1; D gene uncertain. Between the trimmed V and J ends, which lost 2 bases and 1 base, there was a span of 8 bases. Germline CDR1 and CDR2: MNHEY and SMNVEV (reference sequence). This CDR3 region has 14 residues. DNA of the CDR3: TGTGCCAGCAGTTTACAGGTGGGGAACACTGAAGCTTTCTTT. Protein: CASSLQVGNTEAFF.